Listed below are T cell receptor beta chains from one sample, sequenced in a study of T cell changes during pregnancy in multiple sclerosis. Clones were sequenced by immunoSEQ multiplex PCR, and TCRdb holds only the in-frame ones, with some missing. In the table there are some 60,000 clones, over 80% of which are singletons. The sample here was peripheral blood, taken in the second trimester of pregnancy. These receptors came from a female donor in good health, enrolled as a control in a pregnancy study. Each CDR3 is given with its conserved first and last residue. The D gene is left open where the match is weak. Clone size is not always given. Where it is, it says once, few, many or a class for expanded clones.

TRBJ2-5 | NA | TRBV19 | TRBD1 | CASRDRTGEGETQYF | TGTGCCAGTAGGGACCGGACAGGAGAAGGAGAGACCCAGTACTTC
TRBJ2-7 | NA | TRBV13 | TRBD1 | CASSSNGQGRFEQYF | TGTGCCAGCAGCTCAAACGGACAGGGGAGGTTCGAGCAGTACTTC
TRBJ2-1 | NA | TRBV7-2 | TRBD2 | CASSLASSGRVGNEQFF | TGTGCCAGCAGCTTAGCTTCTAGCGGGAGGGTGGGCAATGAGCAGTTCTTC
TRBJ2-3 | NA | TRBV7-8 | TRBD1 | CASSHWTGVDQDTQYF | TGTGCCAGCAGCCATTGGACAGGGGTCGATCAGGATACGCAGTATTTT
TRBJ1-1 | few | TRBV10-1 | TRBD1 | CASRAGQATEAFF | TGCGCCAGCAGAGCTGGACAGGCGACTGAAGCTTTCTTT
TRBJ2-1 | once | TRBV29-1 | NA | CSVLGLLLPGSTNEQFF | TGCAGCGTCCTAGGTCTCCTTTTACCGGGTTCCACGAATGAGCAGTTCTTC
TRBJ2-1 | NA | TRBV18 | NA | CASSPARDEQFF | TGTGCCAGCTCACCGGCCCGGGATGAGCAGTTCTTC
TRBJ2-2 | NA | TRBV27 | TRBD2 | CASSPHAGAYTGELFF | TGTGCCAGCAGTCCCCATGCGGGAGCCTATACCGGGGAGCTGTTTTTT
TRBJ1-6 | once | TRBV7-2 | TRBD1 | CASSLLPGGLNSPLHF | TGTGCCAGCAGCTTACTGCCAGGGGGCCTTAATTCACCCCTCCACTTT
TRBJ1-2 | NA | TRBV27 | NA | CASKSQPNYGYTF | TGTGCCAGCAAGAGCCAACCTAACTATGGCTACACCTTC
TRBJ1-2 | NA | TRBV6-5 | TRBD1 | CASSYSGPGGYGYTF | TGTGCCAGCAGTTACTCGGGCCCAGGGGGCTATGGCTACACCTTC
TRBJ2-6 | NA | TRBV7-8 | NA | CASSLAIRAGANVLTF | TGTGCCAGCAGCTTAGCGATAAGAGCTGGGGCCAACGTCCTGACTTTC
TRBJ2-7 | NA | TRBV6-5 | NA | CASGSQARGEQYF | TGTGCCAGCGGGTCACAAGCGCGTGGCGAGCAGTACTTC
TRBJ1-2 | NA | TRBV5-8 | TRBD1 | CASSVAGTGGSKDGYTF | TGTGCCAGCAGCGTAGCCGGGACAGGGGGATCTAAGGATGGCTACACCTTC
TRBJ1-2 | once | TRBV6-1 | NA | CASSEELAAANYGYTF | TGTGCCAGCAGTGAAGAGCTAGCAGCAGCTAACTATGGCTACACCTTC
TRBJ2-2 | NA | TRBV11-2 | TRBD1 | CASSKGGQGIAGELFF | TGTGCCAGCAGCAAAGGAGGACAGGGTATCGCCGGGGAGCTGTTTTTT
TRBJ2-7 | NA | TRBV4-2 | NA | CASSQENREQYF | TGTGCCAGCAGCCAGGAAAACAGGGAGCAGTACTTC
TRBJ2-1 | NA | TRBV7-3 | TRBD2 | CASSRYAGRTSDDEQFF | TGTGCCAGCAGTAGGTACGCAGGCAGGACTAGCGACGATGAGCAGTTCTTC
TRBJ2-4 | NA | TRBV4-2 | NA | CASSQGPGDIQYF | TGTGCCAGCAGCCAAGGTCCAGGGGACATTCAGTACTTC
TRBJ2-7 | NA | TRBV15 | NA | CATSSRASRPYEQYF | TGTGCCACCAGCAGCCGAGCCTCGAGGCCCTACGAGCAGTACTTC
TRBJ2-1 | NA | TRBV18 | TRBD2 | CASSQRGEAGETYNEQFF | TGTGCCAGCTCACAAAGGGGGGAAGCGGGAGAAACCTACAATGAGCAGTTCTTC
TRBJ2-7 | NA | TRBV10-3 | TRBD1 | CAISPLGIRGLLYEQYF | TGTGCCATCAGCCCTTTAGGAATTAGGGGGCTCCTCTACGAGCAGTACTTC
TRBJ2-1 | NA | TRBV28 | TRBD2 | CASHVAGTYNEQFF | TGTGCCAGCCACGTAGCGGGCACCTACAATGAGCAGTTCTTC
TRBJ2-2 | NA | TRBV7-9 | TRBD1 | CASSFGTGSGGELFF | TGTGCCAGCAGCTTCGGGACAGGGTCCGGCGGGGAGCTGTTTTTT
TRBJ2-1 | NA | TRBV9 | NA | CASSVRLGNNEQFF | TGTGCCAGCAGCGTTAGACTAGGTAACAATGAGCAGTTCTTC
TRBJ2-7 | NA | TRBV9 | TRBD2 | CASSVGGSKINEQYF | TGTGCCAGCAGCGTCGGCGGGAGTAAGATCAACGAGCAGTACTTC
TRBJ2-7 | NA | TRBV28 | TRBD1 | CASRITGTGEQYF | TGTGCCAGCCGCATTACCGGGACAGGTGAGCAGTACTTC
TRBJ1-6 | NA | TRBV27 | NA | CASSLRGEVGPLHF | TGTGCCAGCAGTTTGCGGGGGGAGGTAGGCCCCCTCCACTTT